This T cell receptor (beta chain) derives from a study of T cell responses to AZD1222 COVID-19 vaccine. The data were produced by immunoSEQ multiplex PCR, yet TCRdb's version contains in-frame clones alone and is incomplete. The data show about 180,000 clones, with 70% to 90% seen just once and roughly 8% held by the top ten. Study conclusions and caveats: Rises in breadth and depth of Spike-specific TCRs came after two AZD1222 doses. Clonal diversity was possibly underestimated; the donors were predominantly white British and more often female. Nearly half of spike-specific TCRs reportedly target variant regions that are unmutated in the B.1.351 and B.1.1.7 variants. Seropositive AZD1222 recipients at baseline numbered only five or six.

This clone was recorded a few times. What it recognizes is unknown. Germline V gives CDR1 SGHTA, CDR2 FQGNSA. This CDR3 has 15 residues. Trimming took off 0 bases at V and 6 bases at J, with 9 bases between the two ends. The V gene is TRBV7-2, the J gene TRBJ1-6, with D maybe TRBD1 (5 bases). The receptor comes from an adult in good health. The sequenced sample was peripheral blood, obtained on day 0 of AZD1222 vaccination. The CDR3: CASSLAPGPNSPLHF. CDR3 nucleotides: TGTGCCAGCAGCTTAGCCCCGGGACCTAATTCACCCCTCCACTTT.